A selection of T cell receptor beta chains follows, all from one sample in a study of blood T cell repertoires in COVID-19. TCRdb's table, derived via immunoSEQ multiplex PCR, lists solely in-frame clones and lacks some. The sample records some 200,000 clones, under 85% being singletons. Material: peripheral blood. These receptors all stem from a woman aged 40-49 years with acute or convalescent COVID-19. Both conserved end residues are part of each CDR3. The D gene is left open where the match is weak. Rows give clone size only sometimes, using once, few, many, or a class for an expanded clone.

V: TRBV6-5
D: TRBD1
size: few
J: TRBJ1-2
CDR3: CASSNSDRDGYTF
DNA: TGTGCCAGCAGTAACTCCGACAGGGATGGCTACACCTTC

V: TRBV27
D: TRBD2
size: -
J: TRBJ2-3
CDR3: CASSFSPGLAGTTQYF
DNA: TGTGCCAGCAGTTTCTCTCCTGGACTAGCGGGAACTACGCAGTATTTT

V: TRBV28
D: TRBD2
size: -
J: TRBJ2-7
CDR3: CASSSLGGTSGVEQYF
DNA: TGTGCCAGCAGTTCCCTAGGAGGGACTAGCGGTGTCGAGCAGTACTTC

V: TRBV7-2
D: TRBD1
size: -
J: TRBJ1-2
CDR3: CASSGGTGSRYGYTF
DNA: TGTGCCAGCAGCGGAGGGACAGGGAGTCGCTATGGCTACACCTTC

V: TRBV5-1
D: -
size: once
J: TRBJ2-7
CDR3: CASSLDLSVAQKYF
DNA: TGCGCCAGCAGCTTGGATCTTTCTGTGGCCCAAAAGTACTTC

V: TRBV28
D: -
size: -
J: TRBJ1-5
CDR3: CASSLFQGNQPQHF
DNA: TGTGCCAGCAGTTTGTTTCAGGGCAATCAGCCCCAGCATTTT

V: TRBV18
D: -
size: once
J: TRBJ2-7
CDR3: CASSPPGGSEQYF
DNA: TGTGCCAGCTCACCACCGGGGGGAAGCGAGCAGTACTTC

V: TRBV5-1
D: -
size: -
J: TRBJ2-3
CDR3: CASSGARSDTQYF
DNA: TGCGCCAGCAGCGGGGCTAGGAGCGATACGCAGTATTTT

V: TRBV2
D: -
size: -
J: TRBJ2-7
CDR3: CASSEPGRTYEQYF
DNA: TGTGCCAGCAGTGAACCAGGCAGAACGTACGAGCAGTACTTC

V: TRBV7-8
D: TRBD1
size: few
J: TRBJ1-3
CDR3: CASRTTGSGNTIYF
DNA: TGTGCCAGCAGGACGACAGGGTCTGGAAACACCATATATTTT

V: TRBV7-9
D: TRBD1
size: -
J: TRBJ2-1
CDR3: CASSLARGLGEQFF
DNA: TGTGCCAGCAGCTTAGCCAGGGGGCTTGGTGAGCAGTTCTTC

V: TRBV6-5
D: -
size: -
J: TRBJ2-7
CDR3: CASNPGLSYEQYF
DNA: TGTGCCAGCAACCCCGGACTAAGCTACGAGCAGTACTTC

V: TRBV6-5
D: TRBD1
size: once
J: TRBJ1-5
CDR3: CASSSDRERGQPQHF
DNA: TGTGCCAGCAGCTCTGACAGGGAACGGGGTCAGCCCCAGCATTTT

V: TRBV28
D: -
size: few
J: TRBJ2-5
CDR3: CASLVRGQETQYF
DNA: TGTGCCAGCTTAGTGCGGGGCCAAGAGACCCAGTACTTC

V: TRBV4-2
D: -
size: -
J: TRBJ2-1
CDR3: CASSQESRSVEEQFF
DNA: TGTGCCAGCAGCCAAGAATCGCGATCGGTCGAGGAGCAGTTCTTC

V: TRBV3-1/TRBV3-2
D: -
size: -
J: TRBJ2-4
CDR3: CASSRNGNIQYF
DNA: TGTGCCAGCAGCAGAAACGGGAACATTCAGTACTTC

V: TRBV28
D: TRBD1
size: -
J: TRBJ1-2
CDR3: CASSTGGSGYTF
DNA: TGTGCCAGCAGTACAGGGGGAAGCGGCTACACCTTC

V: TRBV18
D: -
size: -
J: TRBJ2-7
CDR3: CASSPRQVQEQYF
DNA: TGTGCCAGCTCACCCCGACAGGTCCAGGAGCAGTACTTC

V: TRBV27
D: -
size: few
J: TRBJ2-2
CDR3: CASSRDSTTGELFF
DNA: TGTGCCAGCAGTCGGGACTCAACCACCGGGGAGCTGTTTTTT

V: TRBV3-1/TRBV3-2
D: TRBD1
size: -
J: TRBJ1-1
CDR3: CASSQVPGTGWVLGTEAFF
DNA: TGTGCCAGCAGCCAAGTTCCTGGGACAGGGTGGGTCTTAGGGACTGAAGCTTTCTTT

V: TRBV2
D: -
size: -
J: TRBJ2-7
CDR3: CASLRDLPYEQYF
DNA: TGTGCCAGCCTCCGGGACTTACCCTACGAGCAGTACTTC

V: TRBV28
D: -
size: -
J: TRBJ1-5
CDR3: CASSLDRNQPQHF
DNA: TGTGCCAGCAGCCTCGACAGGAATCAGCCCCAGCATTTT

V: TRBV3-1/TRBV3-2
D: TRBD1
size: -
J: TRBJ2-2
CDR3: CASSLMPGQGTGELFF
DNA: TGTGCCAGCAGCCTGATGCCGGGACAGGGCACCGGGGAGCTGTTTTTT

V: TRBV7-9
D: -
size: -
J: TRBJ2-1
CDR3: CASSFERTPAVDNEQFF
DNA: TGTGCCAGCAGCTTTGAACGGACTCCCGCCGTTGACAATGAGCAGTTCTTC

V: TRBV6-1
D: -
size: -
J: TRBJ1-5
CDR3: CASSEVGGTQHF
DNA: TGTGCCAGCAGTGAAGTAGGAGGGACCCAGCATTTT

V: TRBV11-2
D: TRBD1
size: few
J: TRBJ1-2
CDR3: CASSLGQGIGGYTF
DNA: TGTGCCAGCAGCTTAGGACAGGGAATAGGGGGCTACACCTTC

V: TRBV7-3
D: -
size: -
J: TRBJ1-1
CDR3: CASSADSNTEAFF
DNA: TGTGCCAGCAGCGCCGACAGTAACACTGAAGCTTTCTTT

V: TRBV3-1/TRBV3-2
D: TRBD2
size: few
J: TRBJ2-5
CDR3: CASSPGTSETQYF
DNA: TGTGCCAGCAGCCCCGGGACTAGTGAGACCCAGTACTTC

V: TRBV3-1/TRBV3-2
D: TRBD2
size: -
J: TRBJ2-3
CDR3: CASSLAGGLSDTQYF
DNA: TGTGCCAGCAGCCTAGCGGGAGGGCTGTCAGATACGCAGTATTTT

V: TRBV28
D: TRBD1
size: once
J: TRBJ2-7
CDR3: CASSSPGGYEQYF
DNA: TGTGCCAGCAGTTCCCCAGGGGGATACGAGCAGTACTTC

V: TRBV6-5
D: -
size: -
J: TRBJ1-5
CDR3: CASSLVGSNQPQHF
DNA: TGTGCCAGCAGTTTAGTTGGTAGCAATCAGCCCCAGCATTTT

V: TRBV12-3/TRBV12-4
D: -
size: once
J: TRBJ2-1
CDR3: CASSYRNEQFF
DNA: TGTGCCAGCAGTTACAGAAATGAGCAGTTCTTC

V: TRBV5-1
D: -
size: once
J: TRBJ1-4
CDR3: CASSLGWGGDEKLFF
DNA: TGCGCCAGCAGCTTGGGTTGGGGCGGTGATGAAAAACTGTTTTTT

V: TRBV20-1
D: -
size: -
J: TRBJ1-6
CDR3: CSASKGRETSPLHF
DNA: TGCAGTGCAAGTAAGGGCAGGGAAACATCACCCCTCCACTTT

V: TRBV10-3
D: TRBD1
size: -
J: TRBJ2-7
CDR3: CAISEPTTGTGGPYEQYF
DNA: TGTGCCATCAGTGAGCCAACAACCGGGACAGGAGGACCCTACGAGCAGTACTTC

V: TRBV6-5
D: -
size: once
J: TRBJ1-3
CDR3: CASSSAGSGNTIYF
DNA: TGTGCCAGCAGTTCTGCCGGGTCCGGAAACACCATATATTTT